This T cell receptor beta chain was retrieved from a study of graft-versus-host responses after intestinal transplantation. General study results and limits: Allograft graft-versus-host to host-versus-graft clonal ratios ran high in patients with graft-donor T cell macrochimerism. The authors found GvH clones in recipient marrow, some appearing first in ileum or blood.

This clone appeared once. What it binds is not known. The table came from immunoSEQ multiplex PCR; TCRdb's copy has only in-frame clones and leaves some out. This sample has about 84,000 clones, with roughly 90% found just once. The CDR3 spans 15 residues. V shed 10 bases and J 5 bases; nucleotides not matched to a gene: 15. Germline V gene sequence: CDR1 MDHEN, CDR2 SYDVKM. The chain is built from TRBV28 and TRBJ2-3; TRBD2 aligns across 7 bases. Sequencing used unstimulated CD4+ T cells sorted from spleen or lymph node cells, obtained before transplant. This receptor was taken from a human donor who was the organ donor for an intestinal transplant. The chain's CDR3 is CATGDWGRAGDTQYF. CDR3 coding DNA: TGTGCCACCGGGGACTGGGGGAGGGCGGGAGATACGCAGTATTTT. Using reference TRBV28 and TRBJ2-3 for the parts outside the CDR3, the full variable domain is DVKVTQSSRYLVKRTGEKVFLECVQDMDHENMFWYRQDPGLGLRLIYFSYDVKMKEKGDIPEGYSVSREKKERFSLILESASTNQTSMYLCATGDWGRAGDTQYFGPGTRLTVL.